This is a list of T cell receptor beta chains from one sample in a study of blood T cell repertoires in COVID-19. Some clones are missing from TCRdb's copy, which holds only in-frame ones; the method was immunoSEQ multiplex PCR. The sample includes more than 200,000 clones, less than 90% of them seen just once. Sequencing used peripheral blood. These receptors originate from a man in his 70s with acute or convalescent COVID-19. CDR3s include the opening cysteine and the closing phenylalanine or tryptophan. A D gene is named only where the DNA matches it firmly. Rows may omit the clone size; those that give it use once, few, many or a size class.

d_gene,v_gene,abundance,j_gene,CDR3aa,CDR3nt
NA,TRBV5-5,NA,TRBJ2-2,CASSRGHATGELFF,TGTGCCAGCAGCAGAGGACATGCTACCGGGGAGCTGTTTTTT
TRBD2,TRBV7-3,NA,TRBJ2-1,CASSLTGTSGRGEQFF,TGTGCCAGCAGCTTAACAGGGACTAGCGGGAGGGGTGAGCAGTTCTTC
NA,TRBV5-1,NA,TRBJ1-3,CASSLEHSGNTIYF,TGCGCCAGCAGCTTGGAACACTCTGGAAACACCATATATTTT
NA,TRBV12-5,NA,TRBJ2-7,CASGLYRSSYEQYF,TGTGCTAGTGGTTTGTACAGAAGCTCCTACGAGCAGTACTTC
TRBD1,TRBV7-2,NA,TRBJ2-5,CASSRDSLQETQYF,TGTGCCAGCAGCAGGGACAGTCTTCAGGAGACCCAGTACTTC
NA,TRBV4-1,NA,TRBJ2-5,CASSQAGDSPGETQYF,TGCGCCAGCAGCCAAGCGGGAGACTCTCCTGGGGAGACCCAGTACTTC
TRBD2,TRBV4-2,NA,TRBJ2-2,CASSPLTSGSGTGELFF,TGTGCCAGCAGCCCCCTAACTAGCGGGAGTGGCACCGGGGAGCTGTTTTTT
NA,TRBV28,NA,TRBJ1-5,CASSLENQPQHF,TGTGCCAGCAGTTTAGAGAATCAGCCCCAGCATTTT
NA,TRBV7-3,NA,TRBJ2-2,CASSHRAGPLGVGELFF,TGTGCCAGCAGCCACAGGGCAGGGCCTCTTGGTGTCGGGGAGCTGTTTTTT
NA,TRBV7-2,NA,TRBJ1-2,CASSLESGRGLEGYTF,TGTGCCAGCAGCTTAGAGAGTGGCAGGGGCCTGGAGGGCTACACCTTC
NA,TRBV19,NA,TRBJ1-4,CASLRVGNEKLFF,TGTGCCTCCCTGCGGGTTGGGAATGAAAAACTGTTTTTT
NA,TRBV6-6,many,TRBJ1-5,CASSFGHLNQPQHF,TGTGCCAGCAGTTTCGGACACTTAAATCAGCCCCAGCATTTT
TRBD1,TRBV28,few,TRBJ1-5,CATQGAEGNQPQHF,TGTGCCACACAGGGGGCTGAAGGCAATCAGCCCCAGCATTTT
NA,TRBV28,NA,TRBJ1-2,CASSLQTVTIYGYTF,TGTGCCAGCAGTTTACAGACAGTTACCATCTATGGCTACACCTTC